Following are 10 T cell receptor beta chains from one sample sequenced in a study of cytomegalovirus exposure and HLA in healthy donors. The PCR was carried out with 60 Vbeta primers and 13 Jbeta primers. Assay: immunoSEQ multiplex PCR; the TCRdb copy retains only in-frame clones and omits some. The sample has 95,000 to 120,000 clones, around 77% seen once. The sample taken for sequencing was PBMCs. The receptor set was obtained from a young woman in good health and CMV-seropositive.

The chain carries TRBV5-1 and TRBJ2-5; 9 positions agree with TRBD2. TRBJ2-7 explains the end of the DNA better; the J call may be wrong. The germline V gene encodes CDR1 SGHRS and CDR2 YFSETQ. There are 19 residues in the CDR3. The CDR3 DNA reads as TGCGCCAGCAGCTTGGGAGGGCTAGCGGGGTCCTCCCCTACCTACGAGCAGTACTTC. Translation: CASSLGGLAGSSPTYEQYF.

The rearrangement joins TRBV18 to TRBJ2-3; TRBD2 agrees at 9 bases. Germline V CDR1 and CDR2: KGHSH, LQKENI. The CDR3 is 16 residues long. With 3 bases clipped from V and 4 bases from J, the junction kept 8 bases outside the gene matches. CDR3 residues: CASSPAAGGLSDTQYF. The CDR3 coding sequence is TGTGCCAGCTCACCGGCTGCGGGGGGGCTCTCAGATACGCAGTATTTT. Variable domain in full (rest from reference TRBV18 and TRBJ2-3): NAGVMQNPRHLVRRRGQEARLRCSPMKGHSHVYWYRQLPEEGLKFMVYLQKENIIDESGMPKERFSAEFPKEGPSILRIQQVVRGDSAAYFCASSPAAGGLSDTQYFGPGTRLTVL.

This clone has just a few counts. The chain uses TRBV30 and TRBJ1-2; D is ambiguous. The CDR3 covers 14 residues. The V gene's germline CDR1 is GTSNPN and CDR2 SVGIG (reference sequence). The ends were cut back, 0 bases at V and 4 bases at J, with 12 bases in the middle. The chain's CDR3 is CAWSVSGGFYGYTF. CDR3 nucleotide sequence: TGTGCCTGGAGTGTCTCCGGAGGTTTCTATGGCTACACCTTC.

The V call is TRBV5-6, the J call TRBJ2-3; maybe TRBD1 (5 bases). In germline, CDR1 is SGHDT, CDR2 YYEEEE. Trimming removed 2 bases at V and 4 bases at J, with 8 bases between. The CDR3 length is 13 residues. The DNA of the CDR3 is TGTGCCAGCAGCTTCCAGGGTTCAGATACGCAGTATTTT. This translates into CASSFQGSDTQYF.

This clone was detected only a few times. The rearrangement joins TRBV30 to TRBJ2-7; TRBD2 aligns across 10 bases. The germline V gene has CDR1 GTSNPN and CDR2 SVGIG (reference sequence). The V and J ends lost 2 bases and 4 bases, in that order; junction bases with no gene match: 2. This CDR3 is built from 13 residues. Here the CDR3 reads CAWSTSGIYEQYF. The CDR3 DNA is TGTGCCTGGAGTACTAGCGGGATATACGAGCAGTACTTC.

This chain uses TRBV7-9 with TRBJ2-7, with TRBD1 matching 7 bases. After removal of 0 bases from V and 3 bases from J, the junction contained 5 bases not matched to a gene. CDR3 size: 15 residues. The germline CDR1 and CDR2 sequences are SEHNR and FQNEAQ (reference sequence). CDR3 region: CASSLAQGVVYEQYF. The DNA for the CDR3 is TGTGCCAGCAGCTTAGCCCAGGGGGTCGTCTACGAGCAGTACTTC.

The V call is TRBV2, the J call TRBJ2-3; 10 positions match TRBD2. There are 18 residues in the CDR3. After removal of 2 bases from V and 4 bases from J, the junction contained 12 bases not matched to a gene. In germline, CDR1 is SNHLY, CDR2 FYNNEI. The CDR3 DNA reads as TGTGCCAGCAGTGAAACTCGAGGGAGCGGGAGGGCTTCAGATACGCAGTATTTT. Residues: CASSETRGSGRASDTQYF.

This clone was found once. The rearrangement links TRBV18 to TRBJ1-4; 8 nucleotides line up with TRBD1. The V and J ends lost 4 bases and 7 bases, in that order; junction bases with no gene match: 5. The CDR3 runs 14 residues. Looked up from germline, CDR1 is KGHSH and CDR2 is LQKENI. The CDR3 region is CASSHPGQAEKLFF. DNA of the CDR3: TGTGCCAGCTCACATCCGGGACAGGCTGAAAAACTGTTTTTT.

This chain joins TRBV4-2 and TRBJ1-5; no reliable D call. The CDR3 is 17 amino acids. CDR1 LGHNA and CDR2 YNFKEQ come from the germline V gene. The V end lost 0 bases, the J end lost 4 bases, and 16 bases lay between the germline ends. The DNA of the CDR3 is TGTGCCAGCAGCCAAGAAACCTCCGGAGCCCAAAATCAGCCCCAGCATTTT. This sequence encodes CASSQETSGAQNQPQHF.

The table lists this clone with a count of one. The chain couples TRBV4-1 to TRBJ2-5; 10 nucleotides agree with TRBD2. Trimming cost V 1 base and J 5 bases; bases outside gene matches: 4. The CDR3 totals 15 residues. Germline CDR1 MGHRA, CDR2 YSYEKL. In nucleotides, the CDR3 is TGCGCCAGCAGCCAAGGAGCGGGGGGGCGGGAGACCCAGTACTTC. It codes for CASSQGAGGRETQYF.